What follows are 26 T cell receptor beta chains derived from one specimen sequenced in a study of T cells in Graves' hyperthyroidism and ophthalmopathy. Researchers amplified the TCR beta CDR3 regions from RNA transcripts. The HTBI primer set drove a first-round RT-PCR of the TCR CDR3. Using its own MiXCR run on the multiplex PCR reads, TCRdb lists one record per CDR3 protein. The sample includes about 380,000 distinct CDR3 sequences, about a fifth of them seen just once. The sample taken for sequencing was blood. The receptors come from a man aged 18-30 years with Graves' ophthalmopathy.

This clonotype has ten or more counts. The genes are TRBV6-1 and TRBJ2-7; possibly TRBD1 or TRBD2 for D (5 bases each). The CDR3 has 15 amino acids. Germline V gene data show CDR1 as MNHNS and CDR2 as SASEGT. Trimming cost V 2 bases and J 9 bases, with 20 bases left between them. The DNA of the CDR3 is TGTGCCAGCAGTGAACCACTCACGGGGCATTCGAGGCAGTACTTC. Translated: CASSEPLTGHSRQYF.

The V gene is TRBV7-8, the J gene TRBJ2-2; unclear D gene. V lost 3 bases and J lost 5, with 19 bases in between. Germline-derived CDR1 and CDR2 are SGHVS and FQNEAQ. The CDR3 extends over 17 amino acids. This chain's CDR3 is CASSFDWYGSLTGELFF. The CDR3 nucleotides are TGTGCCAGCAGCTTTGATTGGTACGGCAGTTTGACCGGGGAGCTGTTTTTT.

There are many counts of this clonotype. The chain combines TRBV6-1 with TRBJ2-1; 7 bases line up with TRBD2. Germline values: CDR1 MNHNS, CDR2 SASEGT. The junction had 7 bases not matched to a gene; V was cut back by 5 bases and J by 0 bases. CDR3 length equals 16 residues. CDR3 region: CASSFRGGSSYNEQFF. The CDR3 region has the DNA TGTGCCAGCAGTTTTCGCGGGGGAAGCTCCTACAATGAGCAGTTCTTC.

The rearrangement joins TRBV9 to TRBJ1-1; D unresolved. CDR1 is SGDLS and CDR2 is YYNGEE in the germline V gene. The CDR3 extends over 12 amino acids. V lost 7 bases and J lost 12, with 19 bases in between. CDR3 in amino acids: CASGGSTADPFF. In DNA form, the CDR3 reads TGTGCCAGCGGAGGCTCGACGGCGGACCCTTTCTTT.

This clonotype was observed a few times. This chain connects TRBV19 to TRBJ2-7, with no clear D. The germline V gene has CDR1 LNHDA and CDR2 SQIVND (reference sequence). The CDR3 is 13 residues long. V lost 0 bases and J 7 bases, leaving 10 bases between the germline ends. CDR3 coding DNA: TGTGCCAGTAGTATAGAGGGCCACTTGGAGCAGTACTTC. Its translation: CASSIEGHLEQYF.

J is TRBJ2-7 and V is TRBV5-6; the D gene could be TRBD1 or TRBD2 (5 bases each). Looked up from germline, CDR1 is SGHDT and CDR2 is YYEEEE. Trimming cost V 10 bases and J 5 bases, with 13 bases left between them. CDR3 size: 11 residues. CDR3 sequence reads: CALIGDDEQYF. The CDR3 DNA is TGTGCCCTTATCGGGGACGACGAGCAGTACTTC.

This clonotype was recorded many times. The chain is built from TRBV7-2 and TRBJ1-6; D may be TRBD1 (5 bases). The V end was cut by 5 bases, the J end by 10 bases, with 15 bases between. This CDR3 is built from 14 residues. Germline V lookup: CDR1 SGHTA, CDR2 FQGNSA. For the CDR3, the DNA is TGTGCCAGCAGCCCAGACTGGGACGGATCACCCCTCCACTTT. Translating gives CASSPDWDGSPLHF.

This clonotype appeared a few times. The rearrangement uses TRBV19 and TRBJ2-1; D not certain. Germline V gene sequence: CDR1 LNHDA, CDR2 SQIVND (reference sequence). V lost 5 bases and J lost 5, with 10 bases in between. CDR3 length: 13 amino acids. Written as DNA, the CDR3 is TGTGCCAGTAGTGAATCACTCCACAATGAGCAGTTCTTC. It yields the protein CASSESLHNEQFF.

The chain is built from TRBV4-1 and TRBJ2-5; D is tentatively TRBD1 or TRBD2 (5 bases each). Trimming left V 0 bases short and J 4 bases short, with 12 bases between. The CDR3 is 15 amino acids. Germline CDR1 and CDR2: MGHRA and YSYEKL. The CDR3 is CASSQEGLARETQYF. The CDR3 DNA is TGCGCCAGCAGCCAAGAGGGGCTAGCCAGAGAGACCCAGTACTTC.

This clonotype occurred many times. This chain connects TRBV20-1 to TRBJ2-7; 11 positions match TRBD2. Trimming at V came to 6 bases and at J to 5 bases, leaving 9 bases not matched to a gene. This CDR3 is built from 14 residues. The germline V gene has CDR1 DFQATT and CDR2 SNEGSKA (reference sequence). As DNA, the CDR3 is TGCAGTGCGATTAGCGGGGGGGCTCTCAACGAGCAGTACTTC. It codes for CSAISGGALNEQYF.

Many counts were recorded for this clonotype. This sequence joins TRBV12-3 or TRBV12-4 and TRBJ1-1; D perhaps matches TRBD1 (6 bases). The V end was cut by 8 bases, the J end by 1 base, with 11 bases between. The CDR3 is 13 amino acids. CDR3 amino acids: CASLRGTNTEAFF. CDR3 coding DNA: TGTGCCAGCTTGAGGGGGACGAACACTGAAGCTTTCTTT.

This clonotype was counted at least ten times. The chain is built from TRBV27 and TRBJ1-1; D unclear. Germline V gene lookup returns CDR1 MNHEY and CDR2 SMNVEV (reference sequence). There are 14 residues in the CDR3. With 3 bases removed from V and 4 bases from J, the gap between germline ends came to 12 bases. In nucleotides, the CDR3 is TGTGCCAGCAGTTTTGGGGAGTACGGCACTGAAGCTTTCTTT. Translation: CASSFGEYGTEAFF.

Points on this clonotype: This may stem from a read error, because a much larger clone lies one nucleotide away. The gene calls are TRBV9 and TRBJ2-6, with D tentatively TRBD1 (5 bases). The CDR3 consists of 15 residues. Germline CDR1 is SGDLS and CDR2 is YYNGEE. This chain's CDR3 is CASSVAGVGVNVLTF. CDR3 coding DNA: TGTGCCAGCAGCGTAGCTGGGGTAGGGGTCAACGTCCTGACTTTC.

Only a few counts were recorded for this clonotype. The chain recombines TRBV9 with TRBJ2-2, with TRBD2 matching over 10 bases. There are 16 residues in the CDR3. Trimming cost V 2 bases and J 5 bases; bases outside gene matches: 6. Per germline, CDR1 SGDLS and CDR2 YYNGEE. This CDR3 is CASSVQAGGGTGELFF. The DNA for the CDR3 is TGTGCCAGCAGCGTGCAAGCGGGGGGGGGGACCGGGGAGCTGTTTTTT.

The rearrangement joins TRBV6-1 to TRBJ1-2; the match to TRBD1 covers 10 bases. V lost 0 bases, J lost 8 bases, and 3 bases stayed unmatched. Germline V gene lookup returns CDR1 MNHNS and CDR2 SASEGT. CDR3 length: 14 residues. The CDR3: CASSEATGGDGYTF. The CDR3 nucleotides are TGTGCCAGCAGTGAAGCGACAGGGGGCGACGGCTACACCTTC.

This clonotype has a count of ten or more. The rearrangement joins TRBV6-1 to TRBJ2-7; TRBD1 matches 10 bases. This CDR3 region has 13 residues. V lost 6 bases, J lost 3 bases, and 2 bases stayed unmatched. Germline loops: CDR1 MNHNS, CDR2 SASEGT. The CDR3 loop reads CASRGQGNYEQYF. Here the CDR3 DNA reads TGTGCCAGCAGGGGACAGGGGAACTACGAGCAGTACTTC.

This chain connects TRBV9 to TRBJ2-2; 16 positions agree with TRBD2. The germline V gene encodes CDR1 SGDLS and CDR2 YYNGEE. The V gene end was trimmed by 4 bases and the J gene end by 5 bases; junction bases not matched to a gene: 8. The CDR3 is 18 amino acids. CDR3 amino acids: CASSPGLAGGPVTGELFF. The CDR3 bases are TGTGCCAGCAGCCCGGGACTAGCGGGGGGGCCAGTAACCGGGGAGCTGTTTTTT.

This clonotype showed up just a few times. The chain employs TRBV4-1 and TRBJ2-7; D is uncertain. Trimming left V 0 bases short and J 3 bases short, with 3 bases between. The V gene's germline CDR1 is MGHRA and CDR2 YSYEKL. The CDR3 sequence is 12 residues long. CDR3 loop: CASSQDNYEQYF. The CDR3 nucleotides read TGCGCCAGCAGCCAAGACAACTACGAGCAGTACTTC.

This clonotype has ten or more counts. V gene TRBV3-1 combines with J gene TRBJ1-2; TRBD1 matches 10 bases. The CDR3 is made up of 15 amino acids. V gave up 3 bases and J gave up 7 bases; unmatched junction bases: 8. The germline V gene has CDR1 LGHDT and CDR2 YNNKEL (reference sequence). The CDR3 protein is CASSQHDRGLSGYTF. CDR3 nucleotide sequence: TGTGCCAGCAGCCAGCACGACAGGGGGCTTTCTGGCTACACCTTC.

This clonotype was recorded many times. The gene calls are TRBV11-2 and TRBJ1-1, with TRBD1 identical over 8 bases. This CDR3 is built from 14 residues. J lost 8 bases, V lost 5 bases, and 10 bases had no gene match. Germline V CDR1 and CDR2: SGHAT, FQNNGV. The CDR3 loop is CASSHYLTGDEAFF. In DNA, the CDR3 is TGTGCCAGCAGCCACTACTTGACAGGGGACGAAGCTTTCTTT.

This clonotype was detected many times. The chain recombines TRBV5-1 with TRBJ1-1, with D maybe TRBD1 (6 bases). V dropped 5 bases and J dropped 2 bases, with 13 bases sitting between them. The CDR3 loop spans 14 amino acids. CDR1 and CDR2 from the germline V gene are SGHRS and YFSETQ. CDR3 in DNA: TGCGCCAGCAGAATTCGACAGGTCAACACTGAAGCTTTCTTT. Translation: CASRIRQVNTEAFF.

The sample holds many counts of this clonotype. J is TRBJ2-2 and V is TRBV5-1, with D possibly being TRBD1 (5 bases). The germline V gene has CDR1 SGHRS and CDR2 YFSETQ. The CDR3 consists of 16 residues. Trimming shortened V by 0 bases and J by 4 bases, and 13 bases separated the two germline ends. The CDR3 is CASSLDEAGITGELFF. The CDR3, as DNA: TGCGCCAGCAGCTTGGATGAGGCAGGGATCACCGGGGAGCTGTTTTTT.

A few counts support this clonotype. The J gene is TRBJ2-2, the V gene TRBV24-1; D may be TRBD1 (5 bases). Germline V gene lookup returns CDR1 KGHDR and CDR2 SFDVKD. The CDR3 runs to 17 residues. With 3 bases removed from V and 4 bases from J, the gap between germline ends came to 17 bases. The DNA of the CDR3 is TGTGCCACCAGTGATCCACACAGGTTCGAAGGCACCGGGGAGCTGTTTTTT. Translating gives CATSDPHRFEGTGELFF.

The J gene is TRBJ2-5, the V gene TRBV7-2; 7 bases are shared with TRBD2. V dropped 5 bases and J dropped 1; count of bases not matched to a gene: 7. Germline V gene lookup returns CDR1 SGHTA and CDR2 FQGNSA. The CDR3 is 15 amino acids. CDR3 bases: TGTGCCAGCAGCCTGCCGGGGGAGGGCCAAGAGACCCAGTACTTC. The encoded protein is CASSLPGEGQETQYF.

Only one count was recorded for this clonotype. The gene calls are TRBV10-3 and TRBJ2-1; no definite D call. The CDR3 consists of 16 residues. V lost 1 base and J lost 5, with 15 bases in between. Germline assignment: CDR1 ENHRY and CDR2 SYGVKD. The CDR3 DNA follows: TGTGCCATCAGTGAGTTGGTCAAGGTTGAGGACAATGAGCAGTTCTTC. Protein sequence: CAISELVKVEDNEQFF.

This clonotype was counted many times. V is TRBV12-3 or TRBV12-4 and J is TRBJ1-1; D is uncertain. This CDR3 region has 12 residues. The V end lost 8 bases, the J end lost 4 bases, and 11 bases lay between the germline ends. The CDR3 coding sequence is TGTGCCAGCCAACGGGGTGGCACTGAAGCTTTCTTT. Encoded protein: CASQRGGTEAFF.